Following are 13 T cell receptor beta chains from one sample sequenced in a study of beta chain features in type 1 diabetes. Every bit of the isolated RNA underwent reverse transcription, so sequencing read expressed TCRB transcripts. The method was immunoSEQ multiplex PCR; TCRdb's version includes in-frame clones alone and lacks a portion of them. Seen here are about 160,000 clones, about 9.3% observed once, and the top ten hold approximately 0.5%. Findings of the study overall: There was a moderate but significant shortening of TCRB CDR3s in all four CD4+ subsets of Type 1 diabetes patients.

No antigen is known for these receptors. The material sequenced was central memory CD4+ T cells from blood. These receptors were taken from a man aged 30-40 years with type 1 diabetes.

The chain employs TRBV5-6 and TRBJ1-5; TRBD1 is a possible D gene (5 bases). The V gene's germline CDR1 is SGHDT and CDR2 YYEEEE. The length of the CDR3 is 14 residues. Trimming took 2 bases from V and 4 from J, leaving 10 bases between them. The CDR3 nucleotides read TGTGCCAGCAGCTTAGGACAACCAAATCAGCCCCAGCATTTT. This encodes CASSLGQPNQPQHF. The full variable domain, with the rest looked up from reference TRBV5-6 and TRBJ1-5, is DAGVTQSPTHLIKTRGQQVTLRCSPKSGHDTVSWYQQALGQGPQFIFQYYEEEERQRGNFPDRFSGHQFPNYSSELNVNALLLGDSALYLCASSLGQPNQPQHFGDGTRLSIL.

The V call is TRBV9, the J call TRBJ1-2; no clear D. The germline gives CDR1 SGDLS, CDR2 YYNGEE. The CDR3 contains 14 residues. Between the trimmed V and J ends, which lost 0 bases and 5 bases, there was a span of 11 bases. CDR3 in amino acids: CASSVAVSPYGYTF. In nucleotides, the CDR3 is TGTGCCAGCAGCGTAGCGGTAAGCCCATATGGCTACACCTTC.

The chain recombines TRBV5-1 with TRBJ1-1, with D maybe TRBD1 (5 bases). Germline CDR1 reads SGHRS; CDR2 reads YFSETQ. V was clipped by 0 bases and J by 11 bases, with 17 bases between them. The CDR3 is 14 residues long. The CDR3, as DNA: TGCGCCAGCAGCTTGGACACAGGAACCGGTTGGGCTTTCTTT. Residues: CASSLDTGTGWAFF.

There are a few counts of this clone. This rearrangement joins TRBV4-2 to TRBJ2-5; 12 positions match TRBD2. The CDR3 totals 16 residues. Unmatched junction bases numbered 4, after V lost 1 base and J lost 4 bases. In germline, CDR1 is LGHNA, CDR2 YNFKEQ. CDR3 DNA: TGTGCCAGCAGCCAAGGACTAGCGGGAGTAATAGAGACCCAGTACTTC. It yields the protein CASSQGLAGVIETQYF.

CDR3 loop: CASSAGDNQPQHF. Written as DNA, the CDR3 is TGTGCCAGCTCGGCAGGGGACAATCAGCCCCAGCATTTT. The chain carries TRBV18 and TRBJ1-5; tentative D call: TRBD1 (6 bases). The CDR3 contains 13 residues. Trimming left V 6 bases short and J 3 bases short, with 9 bases between. Germline values: CDR1 KGHSH, CDR2 LQKENI. Full variable domain (outside the CDR3, taken from reference TRBV18 and TRBJ1-5): NAGVMQNPRHLVRRRGQEARLRCSPMKGHSHVYWYRQLPEEGLKFMVYLQKENIIDESGMPKERFSAEFPKEGPSILRIQQVVRGDSAAYFCASSAGDNQPQHFGDGTRLSIL.

This clone was recorded a few times. The V gene is TRBV18, the J gene TRBJ2-5; 12 bases agree with TRBD1. The CDR3 runs 15 residues. V gave up 3 bases and J gave up 5 bases; unmatched junction bases: 4. The V gene's germline CDR1 is KGHSH and CDR2 LQKENI. The CDR3 DNA reads as TGTGCCAGCTCACCCGGGACAGGGGGCTTGGAGACCCAGTACTTC. As protein: CASSPGTGGLETQYF.

The genes are TRBV7-2 and TRBJ2-7, with TRBD1 matching 11 bases. CDR1 and CDR2 (germline): SGHTA, FQGNSA. With 5 bases clipped from V and 6 bases from J, the junction kept 6 bases outside the gene matches. This CDR3 has 14 amino acids. The CDR3 DNA reads TGTGCCAGCAGCCGGACAGGGGGCCCGAGCGAGCAGTACTTC. Translated, it gives CASSRTGGPSEQYF.

There are a few counts of this clone. The chain's CDR3 is CASSQDLGAGGRDTQYF. CDR3 nucleotide sequence: TGTGCCAGCAGCCAAGATCTTGGAGCGGGAGGGCGGGATACGCAGTATTTT. The V and J genes are TRBV4-2 and TRBJ2-3, with 10 bases aligning to TRBD2. The CDR3 has 17 amino acids. Germline V gives CDR1 LGHNA, CDR2 YNFKEQ. J lost 6 bases, V lost 0 bases, and 9 bases had no gene match.

This clone was counted only a few times. The chain carries TRBV16 and TRBJ2-3; D is ambiguous. CDR3 size: 16 residues. Trimming took 4 bases from V and 0 from J, leaving 14 bases between them. Germline CDR1 is KGHSY and CDR2 is FQNENV. Written as DNA, the CDR3 is TGTGCCAGCAGCCGCCGTACAGCCGCTAGCACAGATACGCAGTATTTT. Amino acid sequence: CASSRRTAASTDTQYF.

V and J are TRBV6-6 and TRBJ2-7, with TRBD1 matching 7 bases. CDR1 MNHNY and CDR2 SVGAGI come from the germline V gene (reference sequence). V was pared by 7 bases and J by 6 bases, with 6 bases of the junction left unmatched. There are 12 residues in the CDR3. The CDR3 loop is CASTIDRAEQYF. CDR3 coding DNA: TGTGCCAGCACCATAGACAGGGCCGAGCAGTACTTC.

The genes are TRBV2 and TRBJ2-1, with a tentative D call TRBD2 (6 bases). The CDR3 covers 14 residues. V was trimmed by 8 bases and J by 8 bases, leaving 19 bases between them. In germline, CDR1 is SNHLY, CDR2 FYNNEI. In DNA, the CDR3 is TGTGCCAGCGGACTAAGTCTGGGCTCGGATGAGCAGTTCTTC. Protein: CASGLSLGSDEQFF.

This clone has only a few counts. The chain employs TRBV6-1 and TRBJ2-5; 8 positions match TRBD2. The CDR3 runs to 19 residues. Germline-derived CDR1 and CDR2 are MNHNS and SASEGT. V lost 4 bases to trimming and J lost 4 bases; unmatched junction nucleotides: 20. The CDR3 DNA reads as TGTGCCAGCAGTGGGGCTTTAAGCGGGAGTTTCACGGGGGGAGAGACCCAGTACTTC. It is translated as CASSGALSGSFTGGETQYF.

The genes are TRBV7-2 and TRBJ2-1; 7 bases agree with TRBD2. CDR1 is SGHTA and CDR2 is FQGNSA in the germline V gene. Trimming cost V 8 bases and J 3 bases; bases outside gene matches: 7. The CDR3 sequence is 14 residues long. The CDR3 nucleotides are TGTGCCAGCGGAGCTAGCGGTATCTACAATGAGCAGTTCTTC. It codes for CASGASGIYNEQFF.